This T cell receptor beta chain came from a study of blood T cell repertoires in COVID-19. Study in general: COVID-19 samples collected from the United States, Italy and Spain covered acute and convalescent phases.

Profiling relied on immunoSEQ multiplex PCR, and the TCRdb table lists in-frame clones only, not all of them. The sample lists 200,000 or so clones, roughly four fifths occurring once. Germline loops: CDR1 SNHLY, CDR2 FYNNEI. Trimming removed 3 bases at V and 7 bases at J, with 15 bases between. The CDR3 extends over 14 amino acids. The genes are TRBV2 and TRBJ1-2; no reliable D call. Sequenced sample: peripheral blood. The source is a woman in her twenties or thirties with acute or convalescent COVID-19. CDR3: CASSEAGSGFGYTF. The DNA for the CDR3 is TGTGCCAGCAGTGAGGCCGGCTCGGGTTTTGGCTACACCTTC.